This T cell receptor (beta chain) was observed in a study of control samples from healthy donors and cancer patients. Data came from immunoSEQ multiplex PCR; TCRdb stores just in-frame clones and leaves some out. The sample consists of more than 20,000 clones, roughly 83% of them appearing once. Sequencing was performed on PBMCs. The TCR comes from a man in his sixties with head and neck cancer.

CDR3 region: CATSVGAVSSYNEQFF. The DNA of the CDR3 is TGTGCCACCTCAGTGGGGGCGGTCAGCTCCTACAATGAGCAGTTCTTC. The V call is TRBV5-8, the J call TRBJ2-1; tentatively, D is TRBD1 (6 bases). The V gene's germline CDR1 is SGHTS and CDR2 YDEGEE. V lost 9 bases to trimming and J lost 0 bases, with 19 bases between them. The CDR3 totals 16 residues. The full variable domain, in which reference TRBV5-8 and TRBJ2-1 provide the parts outside the CDR3, is EAGVTQSPTHLIKTRGQQATLRCSPISGHTSVYWYQQALGLGLQFLLWYDEGEERNRGNFPPRFSGRQFPNYSSELNVNALELEDSALYLCATSVGAVSSYNEQFFGPGTRLTVL.